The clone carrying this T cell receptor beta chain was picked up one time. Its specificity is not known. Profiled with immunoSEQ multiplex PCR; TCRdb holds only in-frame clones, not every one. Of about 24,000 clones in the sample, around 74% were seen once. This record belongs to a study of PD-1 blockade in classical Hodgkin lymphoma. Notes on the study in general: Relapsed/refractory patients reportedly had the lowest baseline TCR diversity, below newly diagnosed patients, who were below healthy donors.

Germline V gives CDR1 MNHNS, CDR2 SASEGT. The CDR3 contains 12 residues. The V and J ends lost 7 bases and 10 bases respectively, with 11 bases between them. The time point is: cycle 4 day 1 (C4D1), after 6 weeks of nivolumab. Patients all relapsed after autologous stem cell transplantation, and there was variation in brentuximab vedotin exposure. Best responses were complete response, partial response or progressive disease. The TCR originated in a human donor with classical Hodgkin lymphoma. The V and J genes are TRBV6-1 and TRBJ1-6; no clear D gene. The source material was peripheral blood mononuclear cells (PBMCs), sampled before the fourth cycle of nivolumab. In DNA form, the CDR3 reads TGTGCCAGCACCGAATTCCCATCACCCCTCCACTTT. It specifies CASTEFPSPLHF.